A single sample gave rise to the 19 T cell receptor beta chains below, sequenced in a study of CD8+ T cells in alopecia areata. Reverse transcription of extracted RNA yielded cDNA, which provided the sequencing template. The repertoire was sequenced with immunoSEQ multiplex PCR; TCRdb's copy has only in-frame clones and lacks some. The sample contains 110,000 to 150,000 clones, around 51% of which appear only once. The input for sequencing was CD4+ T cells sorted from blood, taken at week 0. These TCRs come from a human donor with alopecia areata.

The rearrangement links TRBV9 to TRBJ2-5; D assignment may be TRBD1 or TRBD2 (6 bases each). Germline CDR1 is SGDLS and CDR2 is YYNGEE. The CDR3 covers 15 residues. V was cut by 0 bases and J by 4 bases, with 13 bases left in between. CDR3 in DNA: TGTGCCAGCAGCGTAGAGGCAAGGGGGGCAGAGACCCAGTACTTC. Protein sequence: CASSVEARGAETQYF.

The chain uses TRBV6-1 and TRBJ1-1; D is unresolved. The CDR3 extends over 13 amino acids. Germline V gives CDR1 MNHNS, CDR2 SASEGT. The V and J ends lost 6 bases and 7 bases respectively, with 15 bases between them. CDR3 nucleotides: TGTGCCAGCAGGGCCGGACGTACTGATGAAGCTTTCTTT. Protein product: CASRAGRTDEAFF.

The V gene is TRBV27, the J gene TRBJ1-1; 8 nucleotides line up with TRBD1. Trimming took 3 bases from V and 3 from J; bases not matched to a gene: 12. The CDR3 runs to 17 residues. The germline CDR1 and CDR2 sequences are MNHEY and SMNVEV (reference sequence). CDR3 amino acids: CASSLFGQGVPHTEAFF. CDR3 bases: TGTGCCAGCAGTTTGTTCGGACAGGGAGTTCCCCACACTGAAGCTTTCTTT.

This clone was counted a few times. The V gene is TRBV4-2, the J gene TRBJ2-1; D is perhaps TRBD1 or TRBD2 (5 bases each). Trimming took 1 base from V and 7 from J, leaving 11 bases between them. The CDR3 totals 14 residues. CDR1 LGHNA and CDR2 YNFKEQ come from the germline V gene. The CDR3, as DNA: TGTGCCAGCAGCCAAGTTTCCGGGGCGAATGAGCAGTTCTTC. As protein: CASSQVSGANEQFF.

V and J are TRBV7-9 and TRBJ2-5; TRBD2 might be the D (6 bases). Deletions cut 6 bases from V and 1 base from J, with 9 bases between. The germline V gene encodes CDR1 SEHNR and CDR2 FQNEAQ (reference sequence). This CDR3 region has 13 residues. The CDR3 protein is CASRRGSQETQYF. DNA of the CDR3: TGTGCCAGCAGACGGGGGAGCCAAGAGACCCAGTACTTC.

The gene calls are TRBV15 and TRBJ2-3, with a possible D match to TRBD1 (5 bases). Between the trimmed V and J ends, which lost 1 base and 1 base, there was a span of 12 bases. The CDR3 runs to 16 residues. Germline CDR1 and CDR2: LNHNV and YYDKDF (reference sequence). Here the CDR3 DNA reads TGTGCCACCAGCAGAGTAAGAGGCAGGGGCACAGATACGCAGTATTTT. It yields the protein CATSRVRGRGTDTQYF.

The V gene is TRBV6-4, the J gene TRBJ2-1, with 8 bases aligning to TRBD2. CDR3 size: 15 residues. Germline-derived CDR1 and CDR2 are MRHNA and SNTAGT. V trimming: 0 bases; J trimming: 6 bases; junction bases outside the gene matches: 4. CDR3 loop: CASSDSSGSRNEQFF. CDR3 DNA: TGTGCCAGCAGTGACTCCAGCGGGAGTCGCAATGAGCAGTTCTTC.

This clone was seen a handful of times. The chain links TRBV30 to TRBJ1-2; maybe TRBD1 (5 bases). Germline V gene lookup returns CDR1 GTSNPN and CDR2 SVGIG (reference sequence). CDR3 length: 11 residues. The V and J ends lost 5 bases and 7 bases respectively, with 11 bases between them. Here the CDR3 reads CAWGRGSGYTF. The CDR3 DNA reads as TGTGCCTGGGGCCGGGGGTCTGGCTACACCTTC.

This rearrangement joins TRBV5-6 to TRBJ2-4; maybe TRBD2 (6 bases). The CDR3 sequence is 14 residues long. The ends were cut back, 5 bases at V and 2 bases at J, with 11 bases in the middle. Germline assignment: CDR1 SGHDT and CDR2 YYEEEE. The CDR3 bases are TGTGCCAGCAGTGCCGGGGGACCCAAAAACATTCAGTACTTC. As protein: CASSAGGPKNIQYF.

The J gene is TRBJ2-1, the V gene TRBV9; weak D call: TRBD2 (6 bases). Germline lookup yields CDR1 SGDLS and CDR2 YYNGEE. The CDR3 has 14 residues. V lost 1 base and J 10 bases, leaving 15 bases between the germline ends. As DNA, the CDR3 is TGTGCCAGCAGCGTAACGACTAGTCCGAGCGAGCAGTTCTTC. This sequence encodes CASSVTTSPSEQFF.

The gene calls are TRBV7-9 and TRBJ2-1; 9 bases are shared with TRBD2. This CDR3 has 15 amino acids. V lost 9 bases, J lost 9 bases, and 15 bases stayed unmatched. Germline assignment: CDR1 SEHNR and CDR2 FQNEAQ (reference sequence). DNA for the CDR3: TGTGCCAGTGGAAAATTAGCGGGAGATTTAGGTGAGCAGTTCTTC. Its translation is CASGKLAGDLGEQFF.

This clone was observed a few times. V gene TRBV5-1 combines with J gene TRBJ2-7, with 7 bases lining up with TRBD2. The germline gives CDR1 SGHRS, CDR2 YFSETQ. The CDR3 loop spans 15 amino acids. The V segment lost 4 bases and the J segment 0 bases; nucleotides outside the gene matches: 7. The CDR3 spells CASSPMGGSSYEQYF. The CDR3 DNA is TGCGCCAGCAGCCCGATGGGCGGGAGCTCCTACGAGCAGTACTTC.

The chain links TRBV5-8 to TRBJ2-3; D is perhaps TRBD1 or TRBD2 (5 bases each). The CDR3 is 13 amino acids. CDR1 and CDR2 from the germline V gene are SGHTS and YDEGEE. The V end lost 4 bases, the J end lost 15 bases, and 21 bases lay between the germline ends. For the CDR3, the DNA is TGTGCCAGCAGCCAGGTCGGGGACCGGTGGAATTATTTT. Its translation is CASSQVGDRWNYF.

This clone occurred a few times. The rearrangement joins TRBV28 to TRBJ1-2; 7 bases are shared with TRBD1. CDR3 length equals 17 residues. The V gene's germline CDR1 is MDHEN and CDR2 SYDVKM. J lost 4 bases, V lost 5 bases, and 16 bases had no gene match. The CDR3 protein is CASSPSIGTDLGYGYTF. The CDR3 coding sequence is TGTGCCAGCAGTCCCTCGATTGGGACAGACCTTGGCTATGGCTACACCTTC.

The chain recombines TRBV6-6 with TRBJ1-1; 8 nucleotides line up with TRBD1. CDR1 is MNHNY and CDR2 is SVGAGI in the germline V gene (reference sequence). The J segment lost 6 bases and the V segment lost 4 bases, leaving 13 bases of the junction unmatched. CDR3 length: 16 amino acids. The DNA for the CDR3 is TGTGCCAGCAGTTCGTCTAACAGGGGGATTGGGCCTGAAGCTTTCTTT. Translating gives CASSSSNRGIGPEAFF.

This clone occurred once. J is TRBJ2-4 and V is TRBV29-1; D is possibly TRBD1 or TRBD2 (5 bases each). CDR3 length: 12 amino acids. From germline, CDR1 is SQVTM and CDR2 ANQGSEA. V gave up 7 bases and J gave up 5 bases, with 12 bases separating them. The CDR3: CSAGRDQNIQYF. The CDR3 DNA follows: TGCAGCGCCGGCAGGGACCAAAACATTCAGTACTTC.

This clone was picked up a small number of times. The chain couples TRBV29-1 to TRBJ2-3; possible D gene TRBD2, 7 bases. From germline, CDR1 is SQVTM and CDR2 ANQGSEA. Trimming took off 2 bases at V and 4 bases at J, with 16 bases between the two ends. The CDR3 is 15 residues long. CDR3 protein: CSVEHTGGTSDTQYF. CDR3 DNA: TGCAGCGTTGAACACACGGGGGGCACGTCAGATACGCAGTATTTT.

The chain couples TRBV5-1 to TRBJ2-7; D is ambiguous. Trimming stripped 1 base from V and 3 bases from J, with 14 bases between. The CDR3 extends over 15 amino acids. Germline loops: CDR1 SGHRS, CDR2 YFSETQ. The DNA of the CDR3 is TGCGCCAGCAGCTTGACCGGGTCCCCCATCTACGAGCAGTACTTC. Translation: CASSLTGSPIYEQYF.

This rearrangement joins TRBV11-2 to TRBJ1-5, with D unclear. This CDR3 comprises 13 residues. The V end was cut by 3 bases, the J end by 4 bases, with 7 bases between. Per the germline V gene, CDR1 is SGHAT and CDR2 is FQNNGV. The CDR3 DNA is TGTGCCAGCAGCTTCGGCAGGAATCAGCCCCAGCATTTT. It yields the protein CASSFGRNQPQHF.